This T cell receptor (beta chain) came from a study of control samples from healthy donors and cancer patients. The protocol was immunoSEQ multiplex PCR, while the TCRdb copy is restricted to in-frame clones and leaves out a portion. The sample holds 120,000 to 150,000 clones, roughly 94% seen once. CDR3 length equals 16 residues. V was clipped by 1 base and J by 0 bases, with 13 bases between them. Germline V gene sequence: CDR1 SGHDN, CDR2 FVKESK. This chain connects TRBV14 to TRBJ2-7; no definite D call. Sequencing was performed on blood. The receptor was derived from a middle-aged man in good health. CDR3 nucleotides: TGTGCCAGCAGCCAAGTTAAGGGATATAGCTCCTACGAGCAGTACTTC. Protein product: CASSQVKGYSSYEQYF.